This TCR beta chain was captured by sequencing in a study of molecular identifiers for immune sequencing clone quantification. Study conclusions and caveats: Investigators reportedly could detect spiked Jurkat TCR RNA from one cell among about a million naive cells.

This clonotype was picked up many times. The target antigen is unknown. The germline V gene has CDR1 LNHDA and CDR2 SQIVND (reference sequence). Trimming cost V 7 bases and J 5 bases, with 8 bases left between them. CDR3 length: 11 residues. TCRdb re-derived calls from the PCR reads in MiXCR, one entry per CDR3 protein. This sample has about 67,000 distinct CDR3 sequences; around 17% occur once, and the top ten carry around 1.6%. The sequence was obtained from a human donor in good health. Some libraries in this study had Jurkat cell RNA spiked in. The sample was naive CD8+ T cells from blood, with Jurkat cell RNA spiked in. Subset reported: FACS-sorted CD8+CD4-CCR7+CD45RA+ naive T cells. The gene calls are TRBV19 and TRBJ1-2, with D hard to call. CDR3 sequence (DNA): TGTGCCAGTATCAGTTTTTATGGCTACACCTTC. This translates into CASISFYGYTF.